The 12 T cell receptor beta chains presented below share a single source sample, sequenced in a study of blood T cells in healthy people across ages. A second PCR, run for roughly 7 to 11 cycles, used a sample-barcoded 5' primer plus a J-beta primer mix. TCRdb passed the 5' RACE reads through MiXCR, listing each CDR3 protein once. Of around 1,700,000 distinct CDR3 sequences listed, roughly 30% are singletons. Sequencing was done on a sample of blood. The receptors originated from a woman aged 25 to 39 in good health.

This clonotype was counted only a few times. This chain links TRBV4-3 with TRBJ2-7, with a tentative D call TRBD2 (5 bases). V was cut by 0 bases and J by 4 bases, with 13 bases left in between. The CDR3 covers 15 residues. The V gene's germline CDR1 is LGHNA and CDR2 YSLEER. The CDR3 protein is CASSQDRISVYEQYF. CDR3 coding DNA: TGCGCCAGCAGCCAAGATCGGATTAGCGTGTACGAGCAGTACTTC.

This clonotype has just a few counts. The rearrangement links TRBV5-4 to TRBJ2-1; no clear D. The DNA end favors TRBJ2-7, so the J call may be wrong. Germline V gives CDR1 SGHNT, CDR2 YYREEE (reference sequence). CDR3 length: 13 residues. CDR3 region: CASSLDLYNEQYF. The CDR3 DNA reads TGTGCCAGCAGCCTGGATCTATACAATGAGCAGTACTTC.

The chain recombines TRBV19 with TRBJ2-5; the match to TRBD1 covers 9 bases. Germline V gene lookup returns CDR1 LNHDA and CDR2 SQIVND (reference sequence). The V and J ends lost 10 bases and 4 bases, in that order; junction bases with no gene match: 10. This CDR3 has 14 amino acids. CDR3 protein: CATQTGTGTETQYF. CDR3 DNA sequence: TGTGCCACTCAGACCGGGACAGGGACAGAGACCCAGTACTTC.

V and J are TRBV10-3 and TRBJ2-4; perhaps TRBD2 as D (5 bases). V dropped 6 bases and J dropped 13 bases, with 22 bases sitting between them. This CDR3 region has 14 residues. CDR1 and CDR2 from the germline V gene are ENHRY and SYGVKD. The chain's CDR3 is CAISLVADGDEQYF. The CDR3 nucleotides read TGTGCCATCAGCCTAGTGGCAGACGGGGATGAGCAGTACTTC.

The CDR3, as DNA: TGCAGTGCTCCTCGGCGGTTCACCTACGAGCAGTACTTC. Residues: CSAPRRFTYEQYF. The chain has TRBV20-1 and TRBJ2-7; D gene ambiguous. Germline V gene sequence: CDR1 DFQATT, CDR2 SNEGSKA (reference sequence). V was trimmed by 5 bases and J by 2 bases, leaving 13 bases between them. The CDR3 spans 13 residues.

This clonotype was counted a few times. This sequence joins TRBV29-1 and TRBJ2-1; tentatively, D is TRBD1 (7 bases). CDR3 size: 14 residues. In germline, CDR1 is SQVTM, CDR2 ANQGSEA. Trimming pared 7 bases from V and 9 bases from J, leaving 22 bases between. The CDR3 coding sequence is TGCAGCGCCCACCTGCGCGCCAGGGGGGTTGAGCAGTTCTTC. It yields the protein CSAHLRARGVEQFF.

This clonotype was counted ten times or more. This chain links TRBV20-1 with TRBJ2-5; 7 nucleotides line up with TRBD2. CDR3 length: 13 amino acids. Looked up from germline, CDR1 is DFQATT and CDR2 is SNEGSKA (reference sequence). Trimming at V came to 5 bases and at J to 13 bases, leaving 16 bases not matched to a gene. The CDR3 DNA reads TGCAGTGCTGTGACTCCGGGAGGTGCTCGTTGGTACTTC. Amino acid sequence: CSAVTPGGARWYF.

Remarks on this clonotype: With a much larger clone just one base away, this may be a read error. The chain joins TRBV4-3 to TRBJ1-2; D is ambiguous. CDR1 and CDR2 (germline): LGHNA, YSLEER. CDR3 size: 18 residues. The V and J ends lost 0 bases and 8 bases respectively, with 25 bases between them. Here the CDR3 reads CASSQDTWQPLLPWGYTF. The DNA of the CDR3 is TGCGCCAGCAGCCAAGATACGTGGCAGCCGCTACTTCCCTGGGGCTACACCTTC.

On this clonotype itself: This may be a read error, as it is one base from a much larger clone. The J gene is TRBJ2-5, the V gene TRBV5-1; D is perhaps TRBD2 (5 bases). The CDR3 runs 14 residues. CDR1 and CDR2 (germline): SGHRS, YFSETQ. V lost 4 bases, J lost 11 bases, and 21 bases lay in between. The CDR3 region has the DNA TGCGCCAGCAGCGGCGGTCGGACTGCCTACGGGCAGTACTTC. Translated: CASSGGRTAYGQYF.

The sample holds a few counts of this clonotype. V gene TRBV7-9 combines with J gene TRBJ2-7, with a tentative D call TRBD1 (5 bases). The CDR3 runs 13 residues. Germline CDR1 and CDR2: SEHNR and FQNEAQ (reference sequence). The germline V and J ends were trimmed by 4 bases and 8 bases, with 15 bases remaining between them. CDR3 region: CASSSIQGSQQYF. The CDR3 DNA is TGTGCCAGCAGCTCAATCCAGGGTAGTCAGCAGTACTTC.

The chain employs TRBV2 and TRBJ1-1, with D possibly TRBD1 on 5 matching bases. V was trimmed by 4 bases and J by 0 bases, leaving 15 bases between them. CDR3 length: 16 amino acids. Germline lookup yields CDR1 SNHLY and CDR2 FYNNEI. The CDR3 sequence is CASSGRAGGVNTEAFF. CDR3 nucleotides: TGTGCCAGCAGTGGAAGAGCTGGAGGGGTGAACACTGAAGCTTTCTTT. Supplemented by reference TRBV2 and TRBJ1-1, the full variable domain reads EPEVTQTPSHQVTQMGQEVILRCVPISNHLYFYWYRQILGQKVEFLVSFYNNEISEKSEIFDDQFSVERPDGSNFTLKIRSTKLEDSAMYFCASSGRAGGVNTEAFFGQGTRLTVV.

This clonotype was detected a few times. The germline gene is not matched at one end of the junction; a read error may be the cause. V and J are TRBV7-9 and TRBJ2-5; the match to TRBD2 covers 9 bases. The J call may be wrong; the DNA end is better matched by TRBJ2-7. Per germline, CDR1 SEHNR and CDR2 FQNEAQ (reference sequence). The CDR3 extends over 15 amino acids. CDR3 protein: CASSLGDSGSTEQYF. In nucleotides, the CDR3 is TGTGCTAGCAGCTTAGGGGATAGCGGGAGCACCGAGCAGTACTTC.